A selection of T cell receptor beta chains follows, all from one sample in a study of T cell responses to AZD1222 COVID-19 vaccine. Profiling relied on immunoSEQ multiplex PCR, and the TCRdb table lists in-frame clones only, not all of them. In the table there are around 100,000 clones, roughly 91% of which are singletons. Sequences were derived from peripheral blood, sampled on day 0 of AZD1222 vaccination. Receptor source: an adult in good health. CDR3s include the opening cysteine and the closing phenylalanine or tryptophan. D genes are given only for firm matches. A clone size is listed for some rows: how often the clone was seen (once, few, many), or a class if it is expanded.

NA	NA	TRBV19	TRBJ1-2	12	CASSMTAYGYTF	TGTGCCAGTAGTATGACGGCTTATGGCTACACCTTC
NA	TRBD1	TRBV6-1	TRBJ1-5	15	CASSELQGGNQPQHF	TGTGCCAGCAGTGAATTACAGGGGGGGAATCAGCCCCAGCATTTT
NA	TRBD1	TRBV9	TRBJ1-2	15	CASSVDGTGERGYTF	TGTGCCAGCAGCGTAGACGGGACAGGGGAGAGGGGCTACACCTTC
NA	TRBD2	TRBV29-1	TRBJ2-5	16	CSVDRTSGSPGETQYF	TGCAGCGTTGACCGGACTAGCGGGAGTCCCGGAGAGACCCAGTACTTC
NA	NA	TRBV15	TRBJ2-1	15	CATSRDRFSLGEQFF	TGTGCCACCAGCAGAGATCGGTTTAGCCTCGGGGAGCAGTTCTTC
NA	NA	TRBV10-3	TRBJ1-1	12	CAISALGRAAFF	TGTGCCATCAGTGCCTTGGGGAGGGCGGCTTTCTTT
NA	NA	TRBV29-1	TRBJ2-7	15	CSVEDPAGPTYEQYF	TGCAGCGTTGAAGATCCGGCAGGACCTACCTACGAGCAGTACTTC
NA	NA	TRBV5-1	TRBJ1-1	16	CASSATASSLSPEAFF	TGCGCCAGCAGCGCGACGGCCTCCTCCCTAAGCCCTGAAGCTTTCTTT
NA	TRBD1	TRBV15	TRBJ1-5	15	CATRDRASSNQPQHF	TGTGCCACCCGGGACAGGGCGAGCAGCAATCAGCCCCAGCATTTT
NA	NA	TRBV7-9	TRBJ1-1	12	CASSLGGSEAFF	TGTGCCAGCAGCTTAGGAGGGTCTGAAGCTTTCTTT
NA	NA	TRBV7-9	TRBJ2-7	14	CASSLDSSAYEQYF	TGTGCCAGCAGCTTAGATAGTAGCGCCTACGAGCAGTACTTC
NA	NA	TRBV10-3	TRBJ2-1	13	CAISGVLGHEQFF	TGTGCCATCAGTGGGGTCCTAGGGCATGAGCAGTTCTTC
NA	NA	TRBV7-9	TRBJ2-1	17	CASSSAYQSLAYNEQFF	TGTGCCAGCAGCTCAGCCTACCAATCCCTCGCTTACAATGAGCAGTTCTTC
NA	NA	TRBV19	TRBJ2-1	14	CASSIQGGRTEQFF	TGTGCCAGTAGTATACAGGGCGGCCGGACGGAGCAGTTCTTC
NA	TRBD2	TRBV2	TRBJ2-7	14	CASSPGLGPYEQYF	TGTGCCAGCAGTCCGGGACTAGGCCCCTACGAGCAGTACTTC
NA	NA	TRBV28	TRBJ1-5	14	CASSLSGRNQPQHF	TGTGCCAGCAGTTTATCGGGCAGAAATCAGCCCCAGCATTTT
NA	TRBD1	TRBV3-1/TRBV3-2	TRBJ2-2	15	CASSTYGTVTGELFF	TGTGCCAGCAGCACCTACGGGACAGTCACCGGGGAGCTGTTTTTT
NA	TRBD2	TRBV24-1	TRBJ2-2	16	CATSDWGGAGTGELFF	TGTGCCACCAGTGACTGGGGGGGAGCGGGCACCGGGGAGCTGTTTTTT
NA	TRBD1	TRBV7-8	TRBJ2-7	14	CASSITGGKGEQYF	TGTGCCAGCAGCATAACAGGGGGCAAGGGCGAGCAGTACTTC
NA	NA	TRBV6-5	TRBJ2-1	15	CASSYEANSYNEQFF	TGTGCCAGCAGTTACGAAGCAAACTCCTACAATGAGCAGTTCTTC
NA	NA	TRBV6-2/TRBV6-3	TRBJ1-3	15	CASSADSRTGNTIYF	TGTGCCAGCAGTGCCGACAGCCGGACTGGAAACACCATATATTTT
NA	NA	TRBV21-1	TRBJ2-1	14	CASAAPSSYNEQFF	TGTGCCAGCGCGGCGCCAAGCTCCTACAATGAGCAGTTCTTC
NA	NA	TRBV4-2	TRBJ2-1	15	CASSQEEYGYNEQFF	TGTGCCAGCAGCCAAGAGGAGTACGGCTACAATGAGCAGTTCTTC
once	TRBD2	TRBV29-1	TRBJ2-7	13	CSAGTSGNYEQYF	TGCAGCGCGGGGACTAGCGGAAACTACGAGCAGTACTTC
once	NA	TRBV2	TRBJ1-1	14	CASSPNGPGGRAFF	TGTGCCAGCAGTCCAAACGGCCCAGGAGGAAGGGCTTTCTTT
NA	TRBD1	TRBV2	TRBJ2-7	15	CASTKKGQGNYEQYF	TGTGCCAGCACAAAAAAAGGACAGGGGAACTACGAGCAGTACTTC
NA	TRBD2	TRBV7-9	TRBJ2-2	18	CASSLSRGLAGSTGELFF	TGTGCCAGCAGCTTAAGTCGGGGACTAGCGGGATCCACCGGGGAGCTGTTTTTT
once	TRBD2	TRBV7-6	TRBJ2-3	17	CASSPLAGGTSTDTQYF	TGTGCCAGCAGCCCACTAGCGGGAGGAACTAGCACAGATACGCAGTATTTT
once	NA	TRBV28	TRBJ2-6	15	CASSQGSSGANVLTF	TGTGCCAGCAGTCAGGGTAGCTCTGGGGCCAACGTCCTGACTTTC
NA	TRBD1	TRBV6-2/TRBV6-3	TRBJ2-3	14	CASSPGGEADTQYF	TGTGCCAGCAGCCCAGGGGGTGAGGCAGATACGCAGTATTTT
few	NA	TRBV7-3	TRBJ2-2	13	CASSIQNTGELFF	TGTGCCAGCAGCATACAGAACACCGGGGAGCTGTTTTTT
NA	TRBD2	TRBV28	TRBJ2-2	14	CASRGGGNTGELFF	TGTGCCAGCAGGGGCGGGGGGAACACCGGGGAGCTGTTTTTT
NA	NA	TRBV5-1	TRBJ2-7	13	CASSFSQGSEQYF	TGCGCCAGCAGCTTTTCCCAGGGGAGCGAGCAGTACTTC
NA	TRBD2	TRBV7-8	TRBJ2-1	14	CASSSSGGYNEQFF	TGTGCCAGCAGCTCCAGCGGGGGCTACAATGAGCAGTTCTTC
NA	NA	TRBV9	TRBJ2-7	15	CASSGRRDPPYEQYF	TGTGCCAGCAGCGGACGCCGGGACCCACCCTACGAGCAGTACTTC
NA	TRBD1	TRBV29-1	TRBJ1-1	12	CSARQGGKVAFF	TGCAGCGCCAGACAGGGTGGGAAAGTAGCTTTCTTT
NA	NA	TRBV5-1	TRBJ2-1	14	CASSFAAEGLEQFF	TGCGCCAGCAGCTTTGCGGCGGAGGGACTTGAGCAGTTCTTC
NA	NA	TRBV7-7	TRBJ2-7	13	CASSLTPLGEQYF	TGTGCCAGCAGCCTAACCCCATTAGGGGAGCAGTACTTC
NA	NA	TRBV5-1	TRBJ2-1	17	CASSLAGNTFSYNEQFF	TGCGCCAGCAGCTTGGCAGGGAATACCTTCTCCTACAATGAGCAGTTCTTC
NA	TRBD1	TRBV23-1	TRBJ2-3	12	CAKDRGGDTQYF	TGCGCTAAGGACAGGGGGGGAGATACGCAGTATTTT
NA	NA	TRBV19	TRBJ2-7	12	CASSVERGEQYF	TGTGCCAGTAGTGTCGAAAGGGGCGAGCAGTACTTC
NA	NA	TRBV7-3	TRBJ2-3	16	CASTPIVLAREAEQYF	TGTGCCAGCACCCCGATCGTCCTAGCGAGGGAGGCGGAGCAGTATTTT
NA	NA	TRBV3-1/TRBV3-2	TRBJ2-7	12	CASSPYGSEQYF	TGTGCCAGCAGCCCCTACGGGAGCGAGCAGTACTTC
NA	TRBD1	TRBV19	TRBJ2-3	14	CASTPRQGADTQYF	TGTGCCAGTACCCCTAGACAGGGTGCAGATACGCAGTATTTT
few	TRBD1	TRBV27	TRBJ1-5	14	CASSSRQGMGPQHF	TGTGCCAGCAGTTCTCGACAGGGTATGGGGCCCCAGCATTTT
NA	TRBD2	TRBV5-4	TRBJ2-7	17	CASSPHGLADSSYEQYF	TGTGCCAGCAGCCCCCACGGACTAGCGGATAGCTCCTACGAGCAGTACTTC
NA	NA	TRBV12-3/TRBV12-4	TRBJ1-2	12	CASSRGFYGYTF	TGTGCCAGCAGTAGAGGCTTCTATGGCTACACCTTC
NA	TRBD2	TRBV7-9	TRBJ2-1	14	CASSLMGGDNEQFF	TGTGCCAGCAGCTTAATGGGAGGGGACAATGAGCAGTTCTTC
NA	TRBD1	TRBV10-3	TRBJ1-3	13	CATTGHQGDTIYF	TGTGCCACCACAGGTCATCAGGGGGACACCATATATTTT
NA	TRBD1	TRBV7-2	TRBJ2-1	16	CASGPNRGAPYNEQFF	TGTGCCAGCGGCCCTAACAGGGGGGCTCCCTACAATGAGCAGTTCTTC
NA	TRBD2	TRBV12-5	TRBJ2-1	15	CASGLGLAQNNEQFF	TGTGCTAGTGGTTTGGGACTAGCGCAGAACAATGAGCAGTTCTTC
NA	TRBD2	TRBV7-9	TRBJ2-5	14	CASSLGLAKETQYF	TGTGCCAGCAGCTTGGGACTAGCCAAAGAGACCCAGTACTTC
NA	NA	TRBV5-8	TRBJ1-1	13	CASSLKYGREAFF	TGTGCCAGCAGCTTGAAATACGGTCGGGAAGCTTTCTTT
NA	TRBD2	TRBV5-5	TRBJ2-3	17	CASSYESSGTYTDTQYF	TGTGCCAGCAGCTACGAGTCTAGCGGGACCTACACAGATACGCAGTATTTT
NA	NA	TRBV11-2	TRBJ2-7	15	CASSFLPGPSYEQYF	TGTGCCAGCAGCTTTTTACCGGGACCCTCCTACGAGCAGTACTTC
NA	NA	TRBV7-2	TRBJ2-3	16	CASSLLSSPVADTQYF	TGTGCCAGCAGCCTTCTTAGTAGCCCAGTGGCAGATACGCAGTATTTT
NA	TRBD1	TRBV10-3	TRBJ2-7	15	CAISPGQGGRYEQYF	TGTGCCATCAGTCCGGGACAGGGGGGTCGATACGAGCAGTACTTC
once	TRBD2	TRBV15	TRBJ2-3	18	CATSGAFWTSGTTDTQYF	TGTGCCACCAGCGGGGCGTTCTGGACTAGCGGGACCACAGATACGCAGTATTTT
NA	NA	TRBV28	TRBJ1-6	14	CASSFRSYNSPLHF	TGTGCCAGCAGTTTTCGGTCATATAATTCACCCCTCCACTTT